What follows are 4 T cell receptor beta chains derived from one specimen sequenced in a study of cytomegalovirus exposure and HLA in healthy donors. Both 60 Vbeta primers and 13 Jbeta primers went into the PCR. Some clones are missing from TCRdb's copy, which holds only in-frame ones; the method was immunoSEQ multiplex PCR. This table holds 90,000 to 140,000 clones, approximately 14% found once. The sequenced sample was PBMCs. Source of these receptors: a female donor in good health and CMV-seronegative.

Only a few counts were recorded for this clone. V usage is TRBV6-5 and J usage is TRBJ1-4; D perhaps matches TRBD1 (5 bases). Trimming took 6 bases from V and 8 from J, leaving 7 bases between them. The CDR3 totals 11 residues. Looked up from germline, CDR1 is MNHEY and CDR2 is SVGAGI. CDR3 sequence reads: CASRKGEKLFF. The CDR3 coding sequence is TGTGCCAGCAGGAAGGGGGAAAAACTGTTTTTT.

This clone showed up just a few times. The chain employs TRBV4-3 and TRBJ2-7, with D perhaps TRBD1 (5 bases). The CDR3 loop spans 15 amino acids. The germline V gene has CDR1 LGHNA and CDR2 YSLEER. Trimming removed 0 bases from V and 6 bases from J, with 15 bases in between. CDR3 nucleotides: TGCGCCAGCAGCCAAGACGCGCAGGGTATTGGCGAGCAGTACTTC. Amino acids: CASSQDAQGIGEQYF.

This clone was seen a few times. The rearrangement links TRBV5-6 to TRBJ2-1; D not resolved. The CDR3 is made up of 11 amino acids. The V end was cut by 6 bases, the J end by 5 bases, with 6 bases between. The germline gives CDR1 SGHDT, CDR2 YYEEEE. Written as DNA, the CDR3 is TGTGCCAGCACCATCCACAATGAGCAGTTCTTC. Amino acid sequence: CASTIHNEQFF.

The rearrangement uses TRBV18 and TRBJ1-2; D gene uncertain. V was clipped by 2 bases and J by 1 base, with 11 bases between them. CDR3 length equals 15 residues. Germline assignment: CDR1 KGHSH and CDR2 LQKENI. The CDR3 DNA is TGTGCCAGCTCACCAACCGGAGACGTTAACTATGGCTACACCTTC. Its translation: CASSPTGDVNYGYTF.